The subject of this entry is one TCR beta chain. Its specificity is not known. The repertoire was sequenced with immunoSEQ multiplex PCR; TCRdb's copy has only in-frame clones and lacks some. The sample includes some 790,000 clones, roughly 72% of them seen just once. The source of the sample is a study of shared clonotypes between healthy human individuals. From germline, CDR1 is MNHNS and CDR2 SASEGT. V was cut by 2 bases and J by 5 bases, with 16 bases left in between. This CDR3 has 16 residues. Study-level findings and limits: Larger estimated richness was generally seen in naive subsets than in memory subsets.

This receptor was identified in a woman aged 25 to 45 in good health. The chain joins TRBV6-1 to TRBJ1-5; no reliable D call. Input material: memory CD4+ T cells sorted from blood. Subset here: CD45RA-negative fraction. CDR3: CASSERVLDWDQPQHF. The CDR3 nucleotides read TGTGCCAGCAGTGAAAGGGTTTTAGACTGGGATCAGCCCCAGCATTTT.